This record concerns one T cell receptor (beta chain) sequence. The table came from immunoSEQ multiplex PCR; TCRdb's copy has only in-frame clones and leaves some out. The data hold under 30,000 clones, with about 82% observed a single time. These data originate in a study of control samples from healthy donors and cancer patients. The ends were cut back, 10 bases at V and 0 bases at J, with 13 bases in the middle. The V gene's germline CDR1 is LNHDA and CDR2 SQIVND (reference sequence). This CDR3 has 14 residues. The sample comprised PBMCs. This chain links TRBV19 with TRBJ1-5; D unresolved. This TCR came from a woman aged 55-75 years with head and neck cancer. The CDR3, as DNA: TGTGCCACAAACCACAGAGGTAGCAATCAGCCCCAGCATTTT. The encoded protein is CATNHRGSNQPQHF.